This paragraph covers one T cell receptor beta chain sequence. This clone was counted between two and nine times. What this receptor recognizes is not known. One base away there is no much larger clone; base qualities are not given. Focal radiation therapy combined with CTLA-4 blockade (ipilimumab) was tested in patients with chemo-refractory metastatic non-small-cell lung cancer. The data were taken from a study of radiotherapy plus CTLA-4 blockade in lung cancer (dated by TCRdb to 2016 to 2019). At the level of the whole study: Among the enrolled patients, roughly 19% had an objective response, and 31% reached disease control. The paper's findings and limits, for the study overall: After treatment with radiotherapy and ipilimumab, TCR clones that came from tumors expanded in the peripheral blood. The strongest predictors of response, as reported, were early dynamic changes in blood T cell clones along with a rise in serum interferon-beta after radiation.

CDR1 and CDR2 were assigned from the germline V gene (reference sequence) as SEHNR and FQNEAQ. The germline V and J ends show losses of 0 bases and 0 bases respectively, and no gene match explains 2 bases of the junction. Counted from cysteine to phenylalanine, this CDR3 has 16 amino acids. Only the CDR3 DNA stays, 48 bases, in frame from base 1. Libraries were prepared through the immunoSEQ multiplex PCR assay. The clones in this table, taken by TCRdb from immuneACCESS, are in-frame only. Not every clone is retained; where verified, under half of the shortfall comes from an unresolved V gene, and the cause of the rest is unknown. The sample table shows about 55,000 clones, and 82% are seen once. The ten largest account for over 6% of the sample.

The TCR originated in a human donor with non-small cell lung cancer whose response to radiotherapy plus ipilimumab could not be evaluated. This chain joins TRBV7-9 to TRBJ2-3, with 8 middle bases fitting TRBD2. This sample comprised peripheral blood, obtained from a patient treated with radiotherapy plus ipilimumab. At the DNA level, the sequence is TGTGCCAGCAGCTTAGCAGCTAGCGGGAGCACAGATACGCAGTATTTT. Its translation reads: CASSLAASGSTDTQYF.